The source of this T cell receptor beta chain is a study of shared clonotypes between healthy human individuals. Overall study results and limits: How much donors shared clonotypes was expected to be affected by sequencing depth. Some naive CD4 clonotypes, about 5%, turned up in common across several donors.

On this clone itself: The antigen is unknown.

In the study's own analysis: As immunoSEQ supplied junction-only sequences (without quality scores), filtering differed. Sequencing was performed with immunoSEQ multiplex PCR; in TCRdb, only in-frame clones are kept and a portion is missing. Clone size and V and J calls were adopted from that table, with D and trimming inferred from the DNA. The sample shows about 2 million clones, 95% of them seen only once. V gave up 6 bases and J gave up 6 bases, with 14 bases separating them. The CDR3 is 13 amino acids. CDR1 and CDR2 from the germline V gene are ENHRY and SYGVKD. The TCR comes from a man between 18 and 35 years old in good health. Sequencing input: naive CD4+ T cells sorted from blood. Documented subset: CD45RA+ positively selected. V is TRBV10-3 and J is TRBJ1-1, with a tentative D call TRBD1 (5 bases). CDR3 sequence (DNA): TGTGCCATCAGCGGGACGGGTAGGGCTGAAGCTTTCTTT. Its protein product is CAISGTGRAEAFF.